This TCR beta chain is from a study of cytomegalovirus exposure and HLA in healthy donors. The primer mix had 60 Vbeta and 13 Jbeta primers. Libraries were prepared by immunoSEQ multiplex PCR; TCRdb keeps only in-frame clonotypes and omits some of them. The repertoire holds about 130,000 clones, with about three quarters as singletons. Trimming shortened V by 0 bases and J by 8 bases, and 26 bases separated the two germline ends. The CDR3 has 18 residues. Germline V gene lookup returns CDR1 SGHRS and CDR2 YFSETQ. The chain is built from TRBV5-1 and TRBJ1-2; D remains ambiguous. Sequencing used PBMCs. The receptor was isolated from a man aged 45-60 years in good health and CMV-seropositive. The CDR3 loop is CASSLGGGYESIERGYTF. The CDR3 bases are TGCGCCAGCAGCTTGGGAGGTGGGTATGAATCGATAGAACGCGGCTACACCTTC.